These T cell receptor beta chains were read from a single sample in a study of response to subunit inactivated influenza vaccine. TCRdb fed the RT-PCR reads into MiXCR, producing one record per CDR3 protein. The profile shows roughly 700,000 distinct CDR3 sequences, approximately 15% of them singletons. The starting material was PBMCs from blood, obtained 14 to 15 days before vaccination. The source is a man aged 45 to 65 who received an inactivated influenza vaccine. Each CDR3 is given with its conserved first and last residue. The D gene is left open where the match is weak. Expanded clones get a size class; other rows say once, few or many, or leave the size out.

J: TRBJ2-4
V: TRBV11-2
size: few
D: NA
DNA: TGTGCCAGCAGACACCCTGGGGGTAGATCGAACATTCAGTACTTC
CDR3: CASRHPGGRSNIQYF

J: TRBJ1-6
V: TRBV7-9
size: few
D: NA
DNA: TGTGCCAGCAGCTTAAGAGGAACAGGGTATGATTCACCCCTCCACTTT
CDR3: CASSLRGTGYDSPLHF

J: TRBJ2-5
V: TRBV11-2
size: NA
D: NA
DNA: TGTGCCAGCAGTTATACAGGGATAGAGACCCAGTACTTC
CDR3: CASSYTGIETQYF

J: TRBJ2-7
V: TRBV29-1
size: NA
D: TRBD2
DNA: TGCAGCGTCCCCGGGGGGTCCTACGAGCAGTACTTC
CDR3: CSVPGGSYEQYF

J: TRBJ2-3
V: TRBV5-1
size: few
D: NA
DNA: TGCGCCAGCGGGGAGAGACCCAGTTCGGGAGATACGCAGTATTTT
CDR3: CASGERPSSGDTQYF

J: TRBJ1-2
V: TRBV20-1
size: few
D: NA
DNA: TGCAGTGCTAGAGTGGGCAGGGTAGTTGGCTACACCTTC
CDR3: CSARVGRVVGYTF

J: TRBJ2-1
V: TRBV4-3
size: few
D: NA
DNA: TGCGCCAGCAGCCAAGAAGTTGACAGGAGGAATGAGCAGCTCTTC
CDR3: CASSQEVDRRNEQLF

J: TRBJ2-2
V: TRBV3-1
size: NA
D: TRBD2
DNA: TGTGCCAGCAGCCTAACATTAGCGGGGGGCCAATATAACACCGGGGAGCTGTTTTTT
CDR3: CASSLTLAGGQYNTGELFF

J: TRBJ2-5
V: TRBV20-1
size: few
D: NA
DNA: TGCAGTGCTAGTCGAGCTGTCGAGACCCAGTACTTC
CDR3: CSASRAVETQYF

J: TRBJ2-2
V: TRBV11-2
size: many
D: TRBD1
DNA: TGTGCCAGCAGCCCCCTAGGGACAGGGGGTCGTACCGGGGAGCTGTTTTTT
CDR3: CASSPLGTGGRTGELFF

J: TRBJ2-2
V: TRBV6-1
size: few
D: NA
DNA: TGTGCCAGCAGTAGGGACATTGACGGGGAGCTGTTTTTT
CDR3: CASSRDIDGELFF

J: TRBJ2-7
V: TRBV7-9
size: few
D: TRBD2
DNA: TGTGCCAGCAGCTTAGAGGGACTAGCGGGAGTAGAGCAGTACTTC
CDR3: CASSLEGLAGVEQYF

J: TRBJ1-2
V: TRBV28
size: few
D: TRBD1
DNA: TGTGCCAGCAGTTCGGGACAGGGAGGAAAATATGGCTACACCTTC
CDR3: CASSSGQGGKYGYTF

J: TRBJ1-2
V: TRBV29-1
size: few
D: TRBD1
DNA: TGCAGCGTGAATGTGGGGGAACTACAGGGGGTATCCACCTTC
CDR3: CSVNVGELQGVSTF

J: TRBJ2-2
V: TRBV2
size: NA
D: TRBD1
DNA: TGTGCCAGCAGTTCTCTGGACAGGGGGACCGGGGAGCTGTTTTTT
CDR3: CASSSLDRGTGELFF

J: TRBJ2-3
V: TRBV19
size: NA
D: TRBD2
DNA: TGTGCCAGTTCCGGTGTGGTAGCGGGGGATATCACAGATACGCAGTATTTT
CDR3: CASSGVVAGDITDTQYF

J: TRBJ2-1
V: TRBV5-1
size: NA
D: TRBD2
DNA: TGCGCCAGCAGCTACTCCCTAGGGACTAGCGGGGGCCGGAGGGGGTACAATGAGCAGTTCTTC
CDR3: CASSYSLGTSGGRRGYNEQFF

J: TRBJ2-4
V: TRBV10-3
size: NA
D: TRBD2
DNA: TGTGCCAGCCACCCCCCAGCGGGAGTTGCCAAAAACATTCAGTACTTC
CDR3: CASHPPAGVAKNIQYF

J: TRBJ2-5
V: TRBV20-1
size: many
D: TRBD2
DNA: TGCAGTGCTAAAACTAGCGGCATCCAAGAGACCCAGTACTTC
CDR3: CSAKTSGIQETQYF

J: TRBJ2-1
V: TRBV5-1
size: few
D: TRBD2
DNA: TGCGCCAGCAGCCATAGCGGGGTTAACAATGAGCAGTTCTTC
CDR3: CASSHSGVNNEQFF

J: TRBJ2-5
V: TRBV5-1
size: NA
D: NA
DNA: TGCGCCAGCAGCTTCCTGGCCATGTGGGAAGAGACCCAGTACTTC
CDR3: CASSFLAMWEETQYF

J: TRBJ2-7
V: TRBV4-1
size: NA
D: NA
DNA: TGCGACAGCAGCCAAGGCGGGGGGACAGCCTACGAGCAGTACTTC
CDR3: CDSSQGGGTAYEQYF

J: TRBJ2-6
V: TRBV5-1
size: many
D: TRBD1
DNA: TGCGCCAGCAGCCCGACAGGGGGCTCTGGGGCCAACGTCCTGACTTTC
CDR3: CASSPTGGSGANVLTF

J: TRBJ1-4
V: TRBV5-6
size: NA
D: TRBD1
DNA: TGTGCCAGCAGCCGTCGGACAGGGTCTAATGAAAAACTGTTTTTT
CDR3: CASSRRTGSNEKLFF

J: TRBJ2-1
V: TRBV15
size: few
D: TRBD2
DNA: TGTGCCACCCGTAGCGGGTCAAGCTCCTACAATGAGCAGTTCTTC
CDR3: CATRSGSSSYNEQFF

J: TRBJ2-3
V: TRBV5-1
size: few
D: TRBD2
DNA: TGCGCCAGCAGCTTCGGGACTACCTTGGACACAGATACGCAGTATTTT
CDR3: CASSFGTTLDTDTQYF

J: TRBJ2-1
V: TRBV7-2
size: NA
D: TRBD2
DNA: TGTGCCAGCCGTTATAGCGGGTGGAACTACAATGAGCAGTTCTTC
CDR3: CASRYSGWNYNEQFF

J: TRBJ2-1
V: TRBV27
size: many
D: TRBD2
DNA: TGTGCCAGCAGTTTAGGCTCTAGCGGGAGGTACAATGAGCAGTTCTTC
CDR3: CASSLGSSGRYNEQFF

J: TRBJ2-1
V: TRBV5-1
size: many
D: NA
DNA: TGCGCCAGTAACCGGGACCCTCCGTACAATGAGCAGTTCTTC
CDR3: CASNRDPPYNEQFF

J: TRBJ2-2
V: TRBV7-3
size: few
D: TRBD2
DNA: TGTGCCAGCATCCTCGATAGCGGGAGTGGGTACACCGGGGAGCTGTTTTTT
CDR3: CASILDSGSGYTGELFF

J: TRBJ2-7
V: TRBV6-2/TRBV6-3
size: NA
D: NA
DNA: TGTGCCAGCATCCCTGGGTCGGGGAAGACTTCCTACGAGCAGTACTTC
CDR3: CASIPGSGKTSYEQYF

J: TRBJ2-7
V: TRBV20-1
size: many
D: NA
DNA: TGCAGTGCTATTACACGGGACACCAGCTCCTACGAGCAGTACTTC
CDR3: CSAITRDTSSYEQYF

J: TRBJ1-6
V: TRBV11-1
size: many
D: NA
DNA: TGTGCCAGCAGCCCCCATGCAACGGGGTCACCCCTCCACTTT
CDR3: CASSPHATGSPLHF

J: TRBJ2-3
V: TRBV20-1
size: few
D: TRBD2
DNA: TGCAGTGCCCCCCCGGGGGGGGATATAAGCACAGATACGCAGTATTTT
CDR3: CSAPPGGDISTDTQYF

J: TRBJ2-7
V: TRBV7-9
size: few
D: TRBD1
DNA: TGTGCCAGCAGCTTAGACAGGGGGCACGACGAGCAGTACTTC
CDR3: CASSLDRGHDEQYF

J: TRBJ1-6
V: TRBV1
size: NA
D: NA
DNA: TGCACCAGCAGCCAAGATGACAGACACCGGAGCTCCTATAATTCACCCCTCCACTTT
CDR3: CTSSQDDRHRSSYNSPLHF

J: TRBJ2-5
V: TRBV20-1
size: few
D: NA
DNA: TGCAGTGCTAGAGCGGGGGGCCTCGAGACCCAGTACTTC
CDR3: CSARAGGLETQYF

J: TRBJ1-2
V: TRBV20-1
size: few
D: NA
DNA: TGCAGTGCTAGATATCCGGATCAAGCTAACTATGGCTACACCTTC
CDR3: CSARYPDQANYGYTF